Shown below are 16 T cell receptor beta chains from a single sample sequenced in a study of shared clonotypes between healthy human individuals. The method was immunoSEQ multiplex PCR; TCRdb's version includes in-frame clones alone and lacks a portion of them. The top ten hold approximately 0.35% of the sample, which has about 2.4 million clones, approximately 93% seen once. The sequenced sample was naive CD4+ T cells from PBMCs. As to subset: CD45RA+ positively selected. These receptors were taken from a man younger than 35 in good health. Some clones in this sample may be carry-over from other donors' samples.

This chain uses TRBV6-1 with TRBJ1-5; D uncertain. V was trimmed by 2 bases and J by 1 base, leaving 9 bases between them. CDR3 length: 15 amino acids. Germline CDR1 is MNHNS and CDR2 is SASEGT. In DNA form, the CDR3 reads TGTGCCAGCAGTGAATTGGGCAGGAGCAATCAGCCCCAGCATTTT. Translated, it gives CASSELGRSNQPQHF.

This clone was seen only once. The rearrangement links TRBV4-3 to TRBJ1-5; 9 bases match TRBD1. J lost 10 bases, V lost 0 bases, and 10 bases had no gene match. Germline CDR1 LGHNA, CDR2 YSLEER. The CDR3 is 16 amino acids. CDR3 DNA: TGCGCCAGCAGCCAAGATCCCCCGGGACAGGGAAGACCCCAGCATTTT. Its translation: CASSQDPPGQGRPQHF.

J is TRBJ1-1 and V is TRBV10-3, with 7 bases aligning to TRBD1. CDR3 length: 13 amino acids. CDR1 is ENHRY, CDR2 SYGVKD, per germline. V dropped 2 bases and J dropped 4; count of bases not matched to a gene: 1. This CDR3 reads CAISEDRATEAFF. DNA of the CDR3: TGTGCCATCAGTGAGGACAGGGCCACTGAAGCTTTCTTT.

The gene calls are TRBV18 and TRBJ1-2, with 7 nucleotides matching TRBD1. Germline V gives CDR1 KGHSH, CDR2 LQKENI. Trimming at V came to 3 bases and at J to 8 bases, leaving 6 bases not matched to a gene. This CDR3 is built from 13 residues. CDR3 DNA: TGTGCCAGCTCACCCGGGACAGCCGAGGGCTACACCTTC. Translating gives CASSPGTAEGYTF.

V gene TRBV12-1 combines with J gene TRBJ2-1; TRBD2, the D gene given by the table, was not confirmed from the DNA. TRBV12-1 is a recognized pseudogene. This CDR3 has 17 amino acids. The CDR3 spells CASSFSFSGSSYNEQFF. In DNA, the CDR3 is TGTGCCAGCAGCTTTTCCTTTAGCGGGAGCTCCTACAATGAGCAGTTCTTC.

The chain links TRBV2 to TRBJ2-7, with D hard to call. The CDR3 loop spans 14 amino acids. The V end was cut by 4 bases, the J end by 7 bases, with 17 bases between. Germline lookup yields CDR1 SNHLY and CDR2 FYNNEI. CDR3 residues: CASSGSGQSPEQYF. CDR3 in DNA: TGTGCCAGCAGTGGTTCAGGCCAGTCGCCGGAGCAGTACTTC.

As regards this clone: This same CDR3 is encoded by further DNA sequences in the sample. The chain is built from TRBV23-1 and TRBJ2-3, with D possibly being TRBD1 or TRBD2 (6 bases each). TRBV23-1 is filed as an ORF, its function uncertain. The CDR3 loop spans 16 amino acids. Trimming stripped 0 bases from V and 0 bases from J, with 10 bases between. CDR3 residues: CASSQSSGASTDTQYF. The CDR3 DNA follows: TGCGCCAGCAGTCAATCTTCGGGGGCTAGCACAGATACGCAGTATTTT.

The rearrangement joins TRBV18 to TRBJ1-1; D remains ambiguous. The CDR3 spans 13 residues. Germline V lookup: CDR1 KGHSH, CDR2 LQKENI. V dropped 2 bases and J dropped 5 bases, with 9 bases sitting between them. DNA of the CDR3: TGTGCCAGCTCACCATCGGGGTTAACTGAAGCTTTCTTT. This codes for CASSPSGLTEAFF.

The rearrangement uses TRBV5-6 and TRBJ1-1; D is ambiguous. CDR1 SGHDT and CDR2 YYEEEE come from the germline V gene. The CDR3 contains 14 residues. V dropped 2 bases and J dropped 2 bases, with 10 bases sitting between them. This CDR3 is CASSFGRLNTEAFF. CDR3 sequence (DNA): TGTGCCAGCAGCTTCGGCAGACTCAACACTGAAGCTTTCTTT. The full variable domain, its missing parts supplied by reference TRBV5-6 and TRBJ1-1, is DAGVTQSPTHLIKTRGQQVTLRCSPKSGHDTVSWYQQALGQGPQFIFQYYEEEERQRGNFPDRFSGHQFPNYSSELNVNALLLGDSALYLCASSFGRLNTEAFFGQGTRLTVV.

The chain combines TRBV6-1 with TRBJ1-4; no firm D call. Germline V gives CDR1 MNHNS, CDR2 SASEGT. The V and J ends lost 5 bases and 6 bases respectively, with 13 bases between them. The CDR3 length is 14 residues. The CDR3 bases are TGTGCCAGCAGTCCCGGGCCCCGTTATGAAAAACTGTTTTTT. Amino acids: CASSPGPRYEKLFF.

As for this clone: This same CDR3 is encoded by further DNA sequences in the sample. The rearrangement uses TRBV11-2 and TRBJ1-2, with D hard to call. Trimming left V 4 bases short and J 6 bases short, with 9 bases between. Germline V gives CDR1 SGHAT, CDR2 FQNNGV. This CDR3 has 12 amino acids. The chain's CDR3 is CASSWAGDGYTF. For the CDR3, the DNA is TGTGCCAGCAGCTGGGCCGGGGATGGCTACACCTTC.

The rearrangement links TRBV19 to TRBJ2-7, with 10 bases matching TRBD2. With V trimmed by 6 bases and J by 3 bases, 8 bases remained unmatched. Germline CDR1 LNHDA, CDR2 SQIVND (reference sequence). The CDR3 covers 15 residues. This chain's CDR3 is CASSKQLAGIYEQYF. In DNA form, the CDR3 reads TGTGCCAGTAGCAAACAACTAGCGGGGATCTACGAGCAGTACTTC.

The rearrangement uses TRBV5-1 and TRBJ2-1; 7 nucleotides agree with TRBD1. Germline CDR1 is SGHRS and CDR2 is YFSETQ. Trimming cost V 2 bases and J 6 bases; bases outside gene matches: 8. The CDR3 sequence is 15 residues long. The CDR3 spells CASSLKSNRGNEQFF. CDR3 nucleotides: TGCGCCAGCAGCTTAAAGAGTAACAGGGGCAATGAGCAGTTCTTC.

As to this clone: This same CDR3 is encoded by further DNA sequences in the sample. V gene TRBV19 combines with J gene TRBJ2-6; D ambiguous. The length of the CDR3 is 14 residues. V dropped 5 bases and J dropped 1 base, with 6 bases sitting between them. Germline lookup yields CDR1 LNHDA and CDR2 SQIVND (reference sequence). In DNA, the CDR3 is TGTGCCAGTAGTGTCGGGTCTGGGGCCAACGTCCTGACTTTC. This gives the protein CASSVGSGANVLTF.

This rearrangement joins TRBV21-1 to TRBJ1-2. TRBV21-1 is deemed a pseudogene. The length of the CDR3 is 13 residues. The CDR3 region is CASSTETALGYTF. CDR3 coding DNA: TGTGCCAGCAGCACAGAGACGGCCCTAGGCTACACCTTC.

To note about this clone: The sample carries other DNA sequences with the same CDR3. This CDR3 reads CASSLPSETQYF. The CDR3 region has the DNA TGTGCCAGCAGCCTCCCGAGTGAGACCCAGTACTTC. The rearrangement joins TRBV5-4 to TRBJ2-5; D not certain. The CDR3 loop spans 12 amino acids. Per germline, CDR1 SGHNT and CDR2 YYREEE (reference sequence). The V end was cut by 4 bases, the J end by 5 bases, with 9 bases between.